This paragraph covers one TCR beta chain sequence. These data come from a study of control samples from healthy donors and cancer patients. This table comes from immunoSEQ multiplex PCR, and its TCRdb copy is limited to in-frame clones, with some not included. The sample includes roughly 80,000 clones, around nine tenths of them seen just once. Input material: blood. The receptor's source is a man aged 50 to 59 in good health.

CDR3 protein: CASSFLNYGYTF. CDR3 coding DNA: TGTGCCAGCAGCTTCCTAAACTATGGCTACACCTTC. The V gene is TRBV5-5, the J gene TRBJ1-2; no reliable D call. The CDR3 is 12 residues long. The germline CDR1 and CDR2 sequences are SGHKS and YYEKEE (reference sequence). V was trimmed by 2 bases and J by 2 bases, leaving 4 bases between them.